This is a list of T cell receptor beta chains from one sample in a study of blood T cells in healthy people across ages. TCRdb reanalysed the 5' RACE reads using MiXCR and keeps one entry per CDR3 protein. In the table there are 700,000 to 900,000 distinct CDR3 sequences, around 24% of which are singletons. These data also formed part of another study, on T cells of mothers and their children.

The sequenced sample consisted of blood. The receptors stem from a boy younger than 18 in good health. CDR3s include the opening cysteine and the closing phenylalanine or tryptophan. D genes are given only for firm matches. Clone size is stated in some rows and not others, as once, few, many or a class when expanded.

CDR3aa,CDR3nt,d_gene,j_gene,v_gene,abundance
CASSMPRVNTIYF,TGTGCCAGCAGCATGCCTAGGGTTAACACCATATATTTT,.,TRBJ1-3,TRBV28,few
CASSFVHPDREEGQPQHF,TGTGCCAGCAGTTTTGTTCACCCCGACAGGGAGGAGGGTCAGCCCCAGCATTTT,TRBD1,TRBJ1-5,TRBV28,.
CASSLPGPSTDTQYF,TGTGCCAGCAGTTTACCCGGACCAAGCACAGATACGCAGTATTTT,.,TRBJ2-3,TRBV28,.
CASSQDEGELFF,TGCGCCAGCAGCCAAGATGAAGGGGAGCTGTTTTTT,.,TRBJ2-2,TRBV4-1,.
CASSQDLGQGASQPQHF,TGCGCCAGCAGCCAGGATCTCGGACAGGGGGCGTCGCAGCCCCAGCATTTT,TRBD1,TRBJ1-5,TRBV4-1,.
CASSHLNRAYEQYF,TGTGCCAGCAGTCACCTGAACAGGGCCTACGAGCAGTACTTC,.,TRBJ2-7,TRBV12-3/TRBV12-4,.
CASSLGWAEGAFF,TGTGCCAGCAGCCTGGGCTGGGCGGAGGGAGCTTTCTTT,.,TRBJ1-1,TRBV3-1,few
CASSYSSPVREDTQYF,TGTGCCAGCAGTTACTCGTCCCCGGTGAGAGAAGATACGCAGTATTTT,.,TRBJ2-3,TRBV6-5,few
CAISEPSGAEAFF,TGTGCCATCAGTGAGCCCAGTGGGGCTGAAGCTTTCTTT,.,TRBJ1-1,TRBV10-3,few
CASSPTGGMGEKLFF,TGTGCCAGCAGTCCTACAGGGGGAATGGGTGAAAAACTGTTTTTT,TRBD1,TRBJ1-4,TRBV5-5,few
CASSFLGSVGGEQFF,TGTGCCAGCAGTTTCTTGGGGTCCGTGGGGGGTGAGCAGTTCTTC,.,TRBJ2-1,TRBV28,.
CATSEDGNYGYTF,TGTGCCACCAGTGAGGACGGCAACTATGGCTACACCTTC,.,TRBJ1-2,TRBV24-1,.
CASRSPGTASYEQYF,TGTGCCAGCAGATCACCCGGGACAGCTTCCTACGAGCAGTACTTC,TRBD1,TRBJ2-7,TRBV2,once
CASSGWTGGNTEAFF,TGCGCCAGCAGCGGGTGGACAGGGGGGAACACTGAAGCTTTCTTT,TRBD1,TRBJ1-1,TRBV5-1,.
CASGERGTESSSQYF,TGTGCCAGCGGTGAAAGGGGGACAGAGTCGTCCTCCCAGTACTTC,TRBD1,TRBJ2-7,TRBV25-1,.
CASSPRPGGEKLFF,TGTGCCAGCAGCCCCCGTCCAGGGGGTGAAAAACTGTTTTTT,TRBD1,TRBJ1-4,TRBV7-8,.
CASSQDPRDRGRPYEQYF,TGTGCCAGCAGCCAAGATCCCCGGGACAGGGGGCGCCCCTACGAGCAGTACTTC,TRBD1,TRBJ2-7,TRBV14,.
CSVVGIEQFF,TGCAGCGTTGTGGGGATTGAGCAGTTCTTC,.,TRBJ2-1,TRBV29-1,few
CASSLARAGPNEKLFF,TGCGCCAGCAGCTTGGCACGGGCCGGACCTAATGAAAAACTGTTTTTT,.,TRBJ1-4,TRBV5-1,few
CASSTQGGQFQETQYF,TGTGCCAGCAGCACCCAAGGGGGACAGTTCCAAGAGACCCAGTACTTC,TRBD1,TRBJ2-5,TRBV9,.
CAISNTADTQYF,TGTGCCATCAGCAACACAGCAGATACGCAGTATTTT,.,TRBJ2-3,TRBV10-3,.
CASSLGDSYGGYSF,TGCGCCAGCAGCTTGGGGGACAGCTATGGGGGCTACTCCTTC,TRBD1,TRBJ1-2,TRBV5-1,.
CASSLFGTGVPETQYF,TGCGCCAGCAGCTTGTTTGGGACAGGGGTACCAGAGACCCAGTACTTC,TRBD1,TRBJ2-5,TRBV5-1,.
CANWSGGAGGLEPYNEQFF,TGTGCCAACTGGAGCGGCGGGGCGGGGGGGCTAGAGCCCTACAATGAGCAGTTCTTC,.,TRBJ2-1,TRBV21-1,.
CSASGGRLNTIYF,TGCAGTGCTAGTGGCGGGCGTCTAAACACCATATATTTT,.,TRBJ1-3,TRBV20-1,few
CSVAGTGGTKETQYF,TGCAGCGTTGCGGGGACTGGGGGGACTAAAGAGACCCAGTACTTC,TRBD2,TRBJ2-5,TRBV29-1,few
CASSFSTGRANEKLFF,TGTGCCAGCAGTTTTTCTACAGGGCGAGCTAATGAAAAACTGTTTTTT,.,TRBJ1-4,TRBV27,.
CASSLLPGVGEQYF,TGTGCCAGCAGCTTACTGCCAGGAGTGGGCGAGCAGTACTTC,.,TRBJ2-7,TRBV12-3/TRBV12-4,few